The clone carrying this T cell receptor beta chain was detected a few times. The V end lost 5 bases, the J end lost 7 bases, and 15 bases lay between the germline ends. Germline V gene lookup returns CDR1 SGHTA and CDR2 FQGNSA. CDR3 length equals 14 residues. MiXCR, run by TCRdb on the RT-PCR reads, gives a single entry per CDR3 protein. The sample records more than 550,000 distinct CDR3 sequences, 14% being singletons. The sequenced material came from memory CD4+ T cells from blood. This TCR came from a female donor in good health, serving as a healthy control. V is TRBV7-2 and J is TRBJ2-1; D not certain. The CDR3 DNA follows: TGTGCCAGCAGCGTCGAAAGATCGGGTAATGAGCAGTTCTTC. Protein: CASSVERSGNEQFF. Variable domain in full (rest from reference TRBV7-2 and TRBJ2-1): GAGVSQSPSNKVTEKGKDVELRCDPISGHTALYWYRQSLGQGLEFLIYFQGNSAPDKSGLPSDRFSAERTGGSVSTLTIQRTQQEDSAVYLCASSVERSGNEQFFGPGTRLTVL.